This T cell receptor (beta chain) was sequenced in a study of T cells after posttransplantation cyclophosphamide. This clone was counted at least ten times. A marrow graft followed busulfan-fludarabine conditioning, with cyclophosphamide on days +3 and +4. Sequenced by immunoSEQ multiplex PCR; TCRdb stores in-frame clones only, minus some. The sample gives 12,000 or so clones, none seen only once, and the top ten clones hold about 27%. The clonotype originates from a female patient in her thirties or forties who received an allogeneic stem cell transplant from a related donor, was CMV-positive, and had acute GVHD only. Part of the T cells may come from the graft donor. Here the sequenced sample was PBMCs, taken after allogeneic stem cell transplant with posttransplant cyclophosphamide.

CDR3 region: CASSSRLAGGADTQYF. The CDR3 nucleotides are TGTGCCAGCAGCTCAAGACTAGCGGGGGGTGCAGATACGCAGTATTTT. The V gene is TRBV7-2, the J gene TRBJ2-3, with TRBD2 matching 13 bases. The germline CDR1 and CDR2 sequences are SGHTA and FQGNSA. The CDR3 covers 16 residues. V shed 4 bases and J 4 bases; nucleotides not matched to a gene: 5.